This entry is about one T cell receptor (beta chain). In its sample, this clone was seen a few times. Its antigen is still unknown. No base quality values were provided; no much bigger clone lies one nucleotide off. Donors formed part of the validation cohort, which comprised 120 subjects and was distinct from the first cohort of under 750 subjects. These data are taken from a study of cytomegalovirus exposure and HLA in healthy donors (dated by TCRdb to about 2017). Some background on the complete study: The roughly 700 repertoires of the first cohort and the approximately 130 validation repertoires were produced on the same platform, according to a later analysis. The study aimed to test whether cataloging public T cell receptors could reveal signatures of past pathogen exposure. Besides the first cohort of 550 to 750 subjects, a separate validation cohort made up of 120 different subjects was used. To predict cytomegalovirus infection status, the study brought together high-throughput TCR immunosequencing, statistical association of individual TCRs with disease status, and machine learning.

Overall results and qualifications from the work: A few of the identified cytomegalovirus-associated TCR beta chains were confirmed in vitro to be specific for cytomegalovirus antigens. Cytomegalovirus status was reported to be diagnosed by the classifier with high specificity and sensitivity in both the original and validation cohorts. It was suggested by the authors that the approach could potentially be generalized to other disease states and immunological phenotypes. Across donors, most TCR sequences were observed very rarely, whereas some public TCRs were present in many individuals. The validation cohort had no HLA typing available for a later analysis, so co-occurrence within that cohort was assessed over all 120 or so repertoires. A total of fewer than 200 TCR beta chains were listed by the study as associated with cytomegalovirus. A later analysis found that TCRs clustered in the first cohort also tended to co-occur in the 120 validation repertoires, with just under 95% of cluster scores above 0.

Libraries were constructed by the immunoSEQ multiplex PCR assay. Concerning the study's data processing: A statistical classification framework was developed to diagnose cytomegalovirus status using the catalog of TCR beta chain sequences. Entries here come from immuneACCESS through TCRdb and include only in-frame sequences with V and J called. Some clones fail to appear in such tables; in the studies checked, an unresolved V gene covers under half of the shortfall, and the cause of the remainder is unknown. The V and J calls and the clone size are those of that table, but D and trimming were determined from the DNA. Across this sample there are some 160,000 clones, with approximately 90% seen only once. The ten most abundant clones make up 2.5% to 3% of the sample. From cysteine to phenylalanine, the CDR3 is 15 amino acids long. Of the read, only the CDR3 DNA is kept; its 45 bases are in frame from base 1. CDR1 and CDR2, looked up from the germline V gene, are MNHNS and SASEGT. Unmatched junction bases come to 9, with V trimmed by 6 bases and J by 5 bases.

Rearrangement joined TRBV6-1 to TRBJ1-4; TRBD1 aligns with 7 central bases. The sequence came from a man between 18 and 35 years old in good health and CMV-seronegative. The sequenced material came from PBMCs. The nucleotide sequence is TGTGCCAGCAGCGGGAAGACAGGGACGAATGAAAAACTGTTTTTT. It encodes CASSGKTGTNEKLFF.